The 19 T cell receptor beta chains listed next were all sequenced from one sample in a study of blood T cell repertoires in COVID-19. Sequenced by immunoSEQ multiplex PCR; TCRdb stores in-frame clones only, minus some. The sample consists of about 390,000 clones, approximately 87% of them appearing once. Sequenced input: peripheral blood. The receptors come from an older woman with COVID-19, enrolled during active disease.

CDR3: CATQGKVSTPLHF. The CDR3, as DNA: TGTGCCACCCAGGGGAAGGTATCGACACCCCTCCACTTT. The genes are TRBV6-5 and TRBJ1-6, with a weak D call TRBD1 (6 bases). The CDR3 has 13 amino acids. The germline V and J ends were trimmed by 10 bases and 11 bases, with 18 bases remaining between them. Germline V CDR1 and CDR2: MNHEY, SVGAGI.

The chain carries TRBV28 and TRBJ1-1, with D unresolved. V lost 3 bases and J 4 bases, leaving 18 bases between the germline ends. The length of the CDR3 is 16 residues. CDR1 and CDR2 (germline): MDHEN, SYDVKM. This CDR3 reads CASSLLKSSVPTEAFF. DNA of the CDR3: TGTGCCAGCAGTTTGTTAAAATCTTCAGTTCCCACTGAAGCTTTCTTT. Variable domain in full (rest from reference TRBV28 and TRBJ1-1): DVKVTQSSRYLVKRTGEKVFLECVQDMDHENMFWYRQDPGLGLRLIYFSYDVKMKEKGDIPEGYSVSREKKERFSLILESASTNQTSMYLCASSLLKSSVPTEAFFGQGTRLTVV.

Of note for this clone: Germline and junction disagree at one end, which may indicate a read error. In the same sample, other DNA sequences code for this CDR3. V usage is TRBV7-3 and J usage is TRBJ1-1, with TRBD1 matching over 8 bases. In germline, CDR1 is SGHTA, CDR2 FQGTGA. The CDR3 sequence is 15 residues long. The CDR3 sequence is CASSLTGTGNTEAFF. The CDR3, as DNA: TGTGCCAGCAGCCTAACCGGGACAGGGAACACTGAAGCTTTCTTT. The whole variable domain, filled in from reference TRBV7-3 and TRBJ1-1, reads GAGVSQTPSNKVTEKGKYVELRCDPISGHTALYWYRQSLGQGPEFLIYFQGTGAADDSGLPNDRFFAVRPEGSVSTLKIQRTERGDSAVYLCASSLTGTGNTEAFFGQGTRLTVV.

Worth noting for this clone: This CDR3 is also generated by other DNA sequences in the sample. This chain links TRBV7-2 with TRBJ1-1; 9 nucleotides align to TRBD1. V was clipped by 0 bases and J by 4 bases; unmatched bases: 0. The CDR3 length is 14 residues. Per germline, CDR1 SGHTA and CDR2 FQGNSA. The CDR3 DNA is TGTGCCAGCAGCTTAGCGGGACAGGGCACTGAAGCTTTCTTT. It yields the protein CASSLAGQGTEAFF.

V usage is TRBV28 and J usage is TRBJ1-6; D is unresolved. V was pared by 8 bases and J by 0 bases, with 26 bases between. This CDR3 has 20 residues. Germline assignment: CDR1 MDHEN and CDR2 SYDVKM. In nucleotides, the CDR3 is TGTGCCAGCCGTCACGGGAGCCGCCGGTTCTTGAGCTCCTATAATTCACCCCTCCACTTT. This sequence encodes CASRHGSRRFLSSYNSPLHF.

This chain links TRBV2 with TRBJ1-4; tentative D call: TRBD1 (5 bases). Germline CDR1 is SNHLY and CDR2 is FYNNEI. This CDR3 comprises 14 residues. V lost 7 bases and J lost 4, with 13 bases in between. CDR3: CASKQDSSNEKLFF. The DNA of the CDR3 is TGTGCCAGCAAACAAGACAGCAGTAATGAAAAACTGTTTTTT.

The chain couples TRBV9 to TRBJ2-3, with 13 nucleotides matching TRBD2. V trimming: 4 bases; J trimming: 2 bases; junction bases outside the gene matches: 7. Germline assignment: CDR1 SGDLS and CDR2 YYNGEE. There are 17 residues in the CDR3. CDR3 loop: CASSPRTSGGLTDTQYF. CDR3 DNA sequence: TGTGCCAGCAGCCCACGGACTAGCGGGGGCCTCACAGATACGCAGTATTTT.

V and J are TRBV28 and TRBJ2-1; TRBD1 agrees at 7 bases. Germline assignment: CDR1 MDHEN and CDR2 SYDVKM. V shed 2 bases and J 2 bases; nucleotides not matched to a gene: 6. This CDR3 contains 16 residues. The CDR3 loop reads CASSLVDRRTYNEQFF. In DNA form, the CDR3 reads TGTGCCAGCAGTTTAGTGGACAGGAGAACCTACAATGAGCAGTTCTTC. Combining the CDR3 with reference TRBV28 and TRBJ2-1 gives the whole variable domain DVKVTQSSRYLVKRTGEKVFLECVQDMDHENMFWYRQDPGLGLRLIYFSYDVKMKEKGDIPEGYSVSREKKERFSLILESASTNQTSMYLCASSLVDRRTYNEQFFGPGTRLTVL.

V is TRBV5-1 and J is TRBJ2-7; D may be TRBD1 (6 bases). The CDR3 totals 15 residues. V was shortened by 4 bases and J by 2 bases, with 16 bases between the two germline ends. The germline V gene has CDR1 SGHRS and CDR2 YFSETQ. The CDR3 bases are TGCGCCAGCAGCCGTCTGGAGGACAGTACCTACGAGCAGTACTTC. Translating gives CASSRLEDSTYEQYF.

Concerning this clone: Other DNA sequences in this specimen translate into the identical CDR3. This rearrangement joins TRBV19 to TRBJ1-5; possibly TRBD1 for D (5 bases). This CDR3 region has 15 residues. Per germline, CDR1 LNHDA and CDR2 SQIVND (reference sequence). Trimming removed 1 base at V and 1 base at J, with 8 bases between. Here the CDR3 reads CASSIAGRSNQPQHF. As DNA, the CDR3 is TGTGCCAGTAGTATAGCAGGGAGGAGCAATCAGCCCCAGCATTTT. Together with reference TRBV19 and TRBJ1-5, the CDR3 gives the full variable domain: DGGITQSPKYLFRKEGQNVTLSCEQNLNHDAMYWYRQDPGQGLRLIYYSQIVNDFQKGDIAEGYSVSREKKESFPLTVTSAQKNPTAFYLCASSIAGRSNQPQHFGDGTRLSIL.

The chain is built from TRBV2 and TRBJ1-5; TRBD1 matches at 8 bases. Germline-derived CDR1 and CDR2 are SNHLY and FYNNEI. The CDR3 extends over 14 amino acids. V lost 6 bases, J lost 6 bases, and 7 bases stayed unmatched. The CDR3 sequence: CASRGTGWPQPQHF. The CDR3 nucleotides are TGTGCCAGCAGAGGGACAGGATGGCCTCAGCCCCAGCATTTT. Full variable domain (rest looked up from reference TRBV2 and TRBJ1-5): EPEVTQTPSHQVTQMGQEVILRCVPISNHLYFYWYRQILGQKVEFLVSFYNNEISEKSEIFDDQFSVERPDGSNFTLKIRSTKLEDSAMYFCASRGTGWPQPQHFGDGTRLSIL.

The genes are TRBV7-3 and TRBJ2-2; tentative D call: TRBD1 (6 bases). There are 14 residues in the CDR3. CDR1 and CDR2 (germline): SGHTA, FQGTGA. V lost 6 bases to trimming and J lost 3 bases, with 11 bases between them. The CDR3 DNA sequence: TGTGCCAGCAGGCCCGGGACACACACCGGGGAGCTGTTTTTT. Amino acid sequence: CASRPGTHTGELFF.

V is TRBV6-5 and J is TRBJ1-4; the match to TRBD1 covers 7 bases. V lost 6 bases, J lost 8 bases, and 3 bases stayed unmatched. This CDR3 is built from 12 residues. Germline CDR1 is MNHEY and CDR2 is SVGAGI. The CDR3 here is CASRDREEKLFF. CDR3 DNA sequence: TGTGCCAGCAGAGACAGGGAGGAAAAACTGTTTTTT.

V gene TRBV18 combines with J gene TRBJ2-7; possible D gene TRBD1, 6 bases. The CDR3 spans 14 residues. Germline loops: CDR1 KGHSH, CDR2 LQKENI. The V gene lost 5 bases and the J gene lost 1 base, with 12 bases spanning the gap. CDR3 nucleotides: TGTGCCAGCTCATCGGGACAAATTTCCTACGAGCAGTACTTC. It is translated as CASSSGQISYEQYF.

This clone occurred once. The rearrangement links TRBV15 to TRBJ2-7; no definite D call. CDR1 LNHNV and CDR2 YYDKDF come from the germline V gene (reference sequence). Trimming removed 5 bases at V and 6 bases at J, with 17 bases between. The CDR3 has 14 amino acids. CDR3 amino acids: CATSGGSHISEQYF. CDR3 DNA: TGTGCCACCAGCGGCGGTAGCCACATCTCCGAGCAGTACTTC.

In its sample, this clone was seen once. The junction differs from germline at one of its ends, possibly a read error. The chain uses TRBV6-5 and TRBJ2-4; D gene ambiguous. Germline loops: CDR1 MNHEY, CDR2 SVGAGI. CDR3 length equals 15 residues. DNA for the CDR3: TGTGCCAGCAGTGACTCAGCTGTAGCCAAAAACATTCAGTACTTC. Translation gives CASSDSAVAKNIQYF.

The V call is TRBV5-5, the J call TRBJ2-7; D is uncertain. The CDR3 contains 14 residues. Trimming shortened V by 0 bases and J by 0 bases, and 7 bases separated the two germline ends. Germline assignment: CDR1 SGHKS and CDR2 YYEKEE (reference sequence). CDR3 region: CASSLGRNSYEQYF. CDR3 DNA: TGTGCCAGCAGCTTGGGCAGGAACTCCTACGAGCAGTACTTC.

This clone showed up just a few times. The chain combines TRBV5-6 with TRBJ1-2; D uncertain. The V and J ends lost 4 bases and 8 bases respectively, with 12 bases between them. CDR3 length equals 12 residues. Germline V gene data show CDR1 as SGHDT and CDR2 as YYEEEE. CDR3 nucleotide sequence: TGTGCCAGCAGCACTGGAGGGTACGGCTACACCTTC. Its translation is CASSTGGYGYTF.

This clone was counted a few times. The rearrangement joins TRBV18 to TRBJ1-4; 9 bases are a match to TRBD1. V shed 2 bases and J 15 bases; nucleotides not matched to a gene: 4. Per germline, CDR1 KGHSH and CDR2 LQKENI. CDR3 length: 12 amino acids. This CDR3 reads CASSPGQGKVFF. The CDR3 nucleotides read TGTGCCAGCTCACCAGGACAGGGGAAAGTGTTTTTT. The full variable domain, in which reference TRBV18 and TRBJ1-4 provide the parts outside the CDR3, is NAGVMQNPRHLVRRRGQEARLRCSPMKGHSHVYWYRQLPEEGLKFMVYLQKENIIDESGMPKERFSAEFPKEGPSILRIQQVVRGDSAAYFCASSPGQGKVFFGSGTQLSVL.